This TCR beta chain was sequenced during a study of OX40 agonist ivuxolimab in advanced cancers. About the study: Head and neck, renal cell, melanoma or hepatocellular carcinoma were the cancers that dose-escalation patients had. A mean age of approximately 64 years, range about 20 to 79, was recorded, and roughly 80% were male.

Autoimmune disease history or systemic immunosuppression barred patients. The method was immunoSEQ multiplex PCR; TCRdb's version includes in-frame clones alone and lacks a portion of them. The table has around 14,000 clones, 75% to 95% seen once. Study-level findings and limits: Some nonresponders additionally presented with little normalized T-cell clonal expansion.

As to this clone: Antigen specificity is unknown.

Material: CD4+ or CD8+ T cells sorted from blood, obtained in a trial of the OX40 agonist ivuxolimab. The clonotype was recovered from an adult with an advanced solid tumor such as melanoma, head and neck, liver or kidney cancer.

DNA for the CDR3: TGTGCCAGCAGTGGGATAGCAGACACCGGGGAGCTGTTTTTT. Its protein is CASSGIADTGELFF. The rearrangement joins TRBV25-1 to TRBJ2-2; no clear D gene. Germline assignment: CDR1 MGHDK and CDR2 SYGVNS. With 4 bases removed from V and 3 bases from J, the gap between germline ends came to 9 bases. CDR3 length equals 14 residues.